This TCR beta chain was obtained from a study of shared clonotypes between healthy human individuals. Study-wide points: Shared clonotypes across all four donors exceeded non-shared ones in generation probability.

In the original analysis: Filtering differed for immunoSEQ, which gave only junction sequences without quality scores. Some clones are missing from TCRdb's copy, which holds only in-frame ones; the method was immunoSEQ multiplex PCR. The V and J calls and clone size are taken from that table; D and trimming were inferred from the DNA. The sample includes approximately 2,200,000 clones, around 93% of them seen just once. Only CD45RO-negative cells positively selected for CCR7 counted as naive CD8 cells, so terminally differentiated effector memory CD45RA+ cells were excluded. As regards this clone: Its antigen is not known.

Per germline, CDR1 MGHRA and CDR2 YSYEKL. There are 15 residues in the CDR3. The V end was cut by 0 bases, the J end by 5 bases, with 13 bases between. This sequence was found in a man younger than 35 in good health. Some clones in this sample may be carry-over from other donors' samples. This chain uses TRBV4-1 with TRBJ2-5; the D gene is possibly TRBD2 (5 bases). Sequenced input: naive CD8+ T cells from PBMCs. CDR3 protein: CASSQDPTPGETQYF. The CDR3 DNA reads as TGCGCCAGCAGCCAAGATCCGACGCCGGGGGAGACCCAGTACTTC.